Listed below are T cell receptor beta chains from one sample, sequenced in a study of CD8+ T cells in alopecia areata. Repertoires were generated with immunoSEQ multiplex PCR, while TCRdb's copy carries only in-frame clones and drops some. Of about 200,000 clones in the sample, more than 45% were seen once. Sequencing used CD4+ T cells sorted from blood, obtained at week 0. The origin of the receptors is a human donor with alopecia areata. Both conserved end residues are part of each CDR3. D genes are given only for firm matches. The size field is filled for only some rows; it gives once, few, many or a size class.

>.|TRBD1|TRBJ2-7|TRBV25-1
TGTGCCAGCAGTCGGGACAGGGTCGAGCAGTACTTC
CASSRDRVEQYF
>.|.|TRBJ1-2|TRBV29-1
TGCAGCGTTATTCGATCCCATTCTCAGGAAGGCTATGGCTACACCTTC
CSVIRSHSQEGYGYTF
>.|TRBD1|TRBJ1-4|TRBV15
TGTGCCACCAGCAGAGGACAGGGGGCCGAGAATGAAAAACTGTTTTTT
CATSRGQGAENEKLFF
>.|TRBD2|TRBJ2-2|TRBV30
TGTGCCTGGAGTACCGGATTAGCGGGAAACCCCGGGGAGCTGTTTTTT
CAWSTGLAGNPGELFF
>.|.|TRBJ1-2|TRBV14
TGTGCCAGCAGCCGTCGAGAGGACTATGGCTACACCTTC
CASSRREDYGYTF
>.|.|TRBJ2-1|TRBV15
TGTGCCACCAGCAGAGCCTGGGACATCTACAATGAGCAGTTCTTC
CATSRAWDIYNEQFF
>few|.|TRBJ1-6|TRBV18
TGTGCCAGCTCACCACCATGGGAGGGACGGACCCTCCCCCTCCACTTT
CASSPPWEGRTLPLHF
>.|.|TRBJ2-5|TRBV11-1
TGTGCCAGCAGCTTCTCCGGGACACAAGAGACCCAGTACTTC
CASSFSGTQETQYF
>.|TRBD2|TRBJ2-1|TRBV30
TGTGCCTGGAGTGACGCGACTAGCGGGATTTACAATGAGCAGTTCTTC
CAWSDATSGIYNEQFF
>.|.|TRBJ2-2|TRBV29-1
TGCAGCGTTTCCCTCGGGGTCACCGGGGAGCTGTTTTTT
CSVSLGVTGELFF
>.|.|TRBJ1-1|TRBV9
TGTGCCAGCAGCTTGGACGGCATGAACACTGAAGCTTTCTTT
CASSLDGMNTEAFF
>.|.|TRBJ2-5|TRBV9
TGTGCCAGCAGCGTAGGGACAAGCCTGAGAGAGACCCAGTACTTC
CASSVGTSLRETQYF
>once|.|TRBJ2-5|TRBV5-1
TGCGCCAGCAGCCGATCCGGGGGCGCGGAAGAGACCCAGTACTTC
CASSRSGGAEETQYF
>.|TRBD2|TRBJ2-7|TRBV7-8
TGTGCCAGCAGCTTAGGACTAGCGGGGGAGCCCTTCTACGAGCAGTACTTC
CASSLGLAGEPFYEQYF
>few|.|TRBJ1-2|TRBV7-3
TGTGCCAGCAGCTTTTCGGGGAACTATGGCTACACCTTC
CASSFSGNYGYTF
>.|.|TRBJ1-1|TRBV5-1
TGCGCCAGCAGCGGGGACTCCATGAACACTGAAGCTTTCTTT
CASSGDSMNTEAFF
>few|TRBD1|TRBJ1-2|TRBV2
TGTGCCAGCAGTCTCCGGACAGGGAATGTTCTTGTCGATGGCTACACCTTC
CASSLRTGNVLVDGYTF
>.|TRBD2|TRBJ2-1|TRBV14
TGTGCCAGCAGCCAAGATGGGACTAGACAGAATGAGCAGTTCTTC
CASSQDGTRQNEQFF
>few|.|TRBJ1-1|TRBV5-5
TGTGCCAGCAGCTTGGCAGGGGTTCCCACTGAAGCTTTCTTT
CASSLAGVPTEAFF
>.|TRBD1|TRBJ1-1|TRBV29-1
TGCAGCGCCCCAAGACAGGGAGCCACTGAAGCTTTCTTT
CSAPRQGATEAFF
>.|.|TRBJ2-5|TRBV6-1
TGTGCCAGCAGAATAGGTGTGTTGGAGACCCAGTACTTC
CASRIGVLETQYF
>.|TRBD1|TRBJ2-5|TRBV10-3
TGTGCCATCAGCCCTGGACAGGGACAAGAGACCCAGTACTTC
CAISPGQGQETQYF
>.|.|TRBJ2-7|TRBV2
TGTGCCAGCGGGGGAAACTCCTACGAGCAGTACTTC
CASGGNSYEQYF
>.|TRBD2|TRBJ2-3|TRBV29-1
TGCAGCGTTGAAACGGGACTAATCACAGATACGCAGTATTTT
CSVETGLITDTQYF
>few|.|TRBJ1-1|TRBV30
TGTGCCTGGAGTTCTCAAGTGGGCACTGAAGCTTTCTTT
CAWSSQVGTEAFF
>many|TRBD1|TRBJ1-2|TRBV4-1
TGCGCCAGCAGCCATCCCTCGACAGGGAACTATGGCTACACCTTC
CASSHPSTGNYGYTF
>.|.|TRBJ2-1|TRBV2
TGTGCCAGCACAGGGGAACCCTACAATGAGCAGTTCTTC
CASTGEPYNEQFF
>.|.|TRBJ2-7|TRBV6-1
TGTGCCAGCAGGGTCTCCTACGAGCAGTACTTC
CASRVSYEQYF
>once|.|TRBJ1-5|TRBV7-6
TGTGCCAGCAGCCTGAACGCAGGGCAAACGGAGCCCCAGCATTTT
CASSLNAGQTEPQHF
>.|TRBD1|TRBJ1-1|TRBV2
TGTGCCAGCAAGTACGGACAGGAAAACACTGAAGCTTTCTTT
CASKYGQENTEAFF
>.|TRBD1|TRBJ1-2|TRBV29-1
TGCAGCGTCGGGACAGGGGATGGCTACACCTTC
CSVGTGDGYTF
>few|.|TRBJ1-5|TRBV6-1
TGTGCCAGCAGTGAATATTGGCAGAGCAATCAGCCCCAGCATTTT
CASSEYWQSNQPQHF
>.|.|TRBJ2-4|TRBV5-1
TGCGCCAGCAGCTTGGAGGGACCCAAAAACATTCAGTACTTC
CASSLEGPKNIQYF
>few|TRBD2|TRBJ2-7|TRBV5-1
TGCGCCAGCAGCTCAGGACTAGCGGGTCGTGGGGTTGAGCAGTACTTC
CASSSGLAGRGVEQYF
>.|TRBD1|TRBJ2-7|TRBV29-1
TGCAGCGTTGCCCCAAGACAGGGCCCCTACGAGCAGTACTTC
CSVAPRQGPYEQYF
>.|.|TRBJ1-3|TRBV27
TGTGCCAGCAGTTTTCTGTCTGGAAACACCATATATTTT
CASSFLSGNTIYF
>few|.|TRBJ1-2|TRBV9
TGTGCCAGCAGCGTAGGGCCGGGCAACTATGGCTACACCTTC
CASSVGPGNYGYTF
>once|TRBD1|TRBJ1-4|TRBV5-1
TGCGCCAGCAGCTTCGACAGGGAACGTGAAAAACTGTTTTTT
CASSFDREREKLFF
>.|.|TRBJ2-5|TRBV5-4
TGTGCCAGCAGCTTGGATTGGGTACAAGAGACCCAGTACTTC
CASSLDWVQETQYF
>.|.|TRBJ2-3|TRBV6-1
TGTGCCAGCAGGGGGTGGGTAACAGATACGCAGTATTTT
CASRGWVTDTQYF
>.|TRBD1|TRBJ1-5|TRBV18
TGTGCCAGCTCACCGGGACAGGCTTCCTATAGCAATCAGCCCCAGCATTTT
CASSPGQASYSNQPQHF
>few|TRBD2|TRBJ2-6|TRBV7-8
TGTGCCAGCGATAAACTAGCGGGCCGCTCTGGGGCCAACGTCCTGACTTTC
CASDKLAGRSGANVLTF
>.|.|TRBJ1-1|TRBV29-1
TGCAGCGTGTATGTGGTAGACACTGAAGCTTTCTTT
CSVYVVDTEAFF